This TCR beta chain stems from a study of blood T cell repertoires in COVID-19. Trimming pared 4 bases from V and 4 bases from J, leaving 11 bases between. This CDR3 comprises 14 residues. Looked up from germline, CDR1 is MGHDK and CDR2 is SYGVNS. The authors' processing: Estimation of nucleated cell counts relied on the amplification of reference gene primers. The repertoire was sequenced with immunoSEQ multiplex PCR; TCRdb's copy has only in-frame clones and lacks some. V and J calls and clone size follow that table, whereas D and trimming were derived from the DNA. The table shows roughly 90,000 clones, with around 87% occurring only once.

Material for sequencing was peripheral blood. The TCR was taken from a man between 40 and 49 years old with acute or convalescent COVID-19. The gene calls are TRBV25-1 and TRBJ1-5; D ambiguous. In DNA form, the CDR3 reads TGTGCCAGCAGTGGGGCAGGAATGAATCAGCCCCAGCATTTT. Translated, it gives CASSGAGMNQPQHF.